This T cell receptor (beta chain) was found in a study of radiotherapy plus CTLA-4 blockade in lung cancer. Focal radiation plus CTLA-4 blockade with ipilimumab was given to patients with chemo-refractory metastatic non-small-cell lung cancer. A word on this clone: The antigen remains unidentified.

The assay was immunoSEQ multiplex PCR, and TCRdb's table has in-frame clones only and misses some. The data contain 60,000 to 70,000 clones, roughly 78% of them seen just once; the ten biggest clones take up about 10%. General study results and limits: Blood saw expansion of tumor-derived TCR clones after radiotherapy plus ipilimumab.

Material: peripheral blood, obtained from a patient treated with radiotherapy plus ipilimumab. This receptor was taken from a human donor with non-small cell lung cancer who had a complete response to radiotherapy plus ipilimumab.

CDR3 nucleotides: TGTGCCAGCACATTCTCTGGGGCCAACGTCCTGACTTTC. It translates to CASTFSGANVLTF. The rearrangement uses TRBV27 and TRBJ2-6; D not resolved. This CDR3 comprises 13 residues. Trimming pared 7 bases from V and 0 bases from J, leaving 4 bases between. The germline gives CDR1 MNHEY, CDR2 SMNVEV (reference sequence). Full variable domain (remainder filled in from reference TRBV27 and TRBJ2-6): EAQVTQNPRYLITVTGKKLTVTCSQNMNHEYMSWYRQDPGLGLRQIYYSMNVEVTDKGDVPEGYKVSRKEKRNFPLILESPSPNQTSLYFCASTFSGANVLTFGAGSRLTVL.